This T cell receptor (beta chain) was identified during a study of CD8 T cells in ankylosing spondylitis. This clonotype was observed many times. TCRdb recomputed calls from the 5' RACE reads with MiXCR, one row per CDR3 protein. Among 100,000 to 150,000 distinct CDR3 sequences listed, over 6% were seen once. The V end lost 5 bases, the J end lost 12 bases, and 20 bases lay between the germline ends. CDR1 is SGHTA and CDR2 is FQGNSA in the germline V gene. CDR3 length: 13 residues. The rearrangement uses TRBV7-2 and TRBJ2-7; tentatively, D is TRBD1 or TRBD2 (5 bases each). This TCR was recovered from a male donor with ankylosing spondylitis or in good health (not recorded which). Sequenced sample: blood, either unsorted or a sorted T cell fraction (not recorded which). CDR3 sequence: CASSGYPEAGLYF. In nucleotides, the CDR3 is TGTGCCAGCAGCGGCTATCCGGAGGCAGGGCTGTACTTC. Full variable domain (remainder filled in from reference TRBV7-2 and TRBJ2-7): GAGVSQSPSNKVTEKGKDVELRCDPISGHTALYWYRQSLGQGLEFLIYFQGNSAPDKSGLPSDRFSAERTGGSVSTLTIQRTQQEDSAVYLCASSGYPEAGLYFGPGTRLTVT.